Sequencing of this T cell receptor (delta chain) was carried out in a study of gamma-delta chains in newborns, infants, children. In the study overall: Microbial exposure reportedly drives polyclonal innate γδ T cell expansion after birth.

TCRdb re-processed the reads using CATT. The repertoire includes about 3,000 delta-chain clones, more than 9% of them detected once, and more than 9.5% sits in the top ten. Germline CDR1 GEAIGNYY, CDR2 EKD. The CDR3 extends over 15 amino acids. V lost 0 bases and J lost 6, with 8 bases in between. This clone turned up a few times. It may be a read error: a sequence one base away is much more abundant. The V gene is TRDV2, the J gene TRDJ3; D gene unclear. The TCR sequence derives from a child who was a newborn, infant or young child, either healthy, febrile or measles-vaccinated (not recorded which). Input material: blood. CDR3 coding DNA: TGTGCCTGTGACACCGTGGCCCAGGACACCCGACAGATGTTTTTC. The encoded protein is CACDTVAQDTRQMFF.